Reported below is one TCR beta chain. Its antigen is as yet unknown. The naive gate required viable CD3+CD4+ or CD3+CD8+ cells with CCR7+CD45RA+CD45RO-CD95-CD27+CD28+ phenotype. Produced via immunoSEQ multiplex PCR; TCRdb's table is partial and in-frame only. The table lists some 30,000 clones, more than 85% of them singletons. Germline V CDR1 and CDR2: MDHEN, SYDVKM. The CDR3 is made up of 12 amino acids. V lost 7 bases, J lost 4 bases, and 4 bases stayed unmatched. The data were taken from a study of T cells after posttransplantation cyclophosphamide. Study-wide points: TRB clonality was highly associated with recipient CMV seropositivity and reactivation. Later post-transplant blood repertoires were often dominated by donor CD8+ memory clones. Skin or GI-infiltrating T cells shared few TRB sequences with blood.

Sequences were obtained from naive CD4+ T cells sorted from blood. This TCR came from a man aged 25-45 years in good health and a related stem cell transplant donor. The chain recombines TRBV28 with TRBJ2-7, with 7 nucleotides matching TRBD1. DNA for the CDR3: TGTGCCAGCAAAGGGGGCTGGTACGAGCAGTACTTC. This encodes CASKGGWYEQYF.